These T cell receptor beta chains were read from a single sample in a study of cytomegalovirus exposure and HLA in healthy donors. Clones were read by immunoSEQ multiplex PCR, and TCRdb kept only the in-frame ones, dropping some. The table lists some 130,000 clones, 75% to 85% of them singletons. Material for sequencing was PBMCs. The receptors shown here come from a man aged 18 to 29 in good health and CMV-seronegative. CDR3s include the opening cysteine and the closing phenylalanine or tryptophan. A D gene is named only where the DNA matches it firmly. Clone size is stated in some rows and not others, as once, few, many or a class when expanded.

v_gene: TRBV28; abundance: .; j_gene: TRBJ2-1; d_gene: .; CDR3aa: CASEGGPANNEQFF; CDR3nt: TGTGCCAGCGAGGGGGGGCCCGCAAACAATGAGCAGTTCTTC
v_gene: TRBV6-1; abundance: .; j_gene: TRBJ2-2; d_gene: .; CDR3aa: CASRSDTSNTGELFF; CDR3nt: TGTGCCAGCAGATCGGACACGTCGAACACCGGGGAGCTGTTTTTT
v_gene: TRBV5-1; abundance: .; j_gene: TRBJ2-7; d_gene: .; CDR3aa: CASSSDTYSYEQYF; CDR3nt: TGCGCCAGCAGCTCTGACACCTACTCCTACGAGCAGTACTTC
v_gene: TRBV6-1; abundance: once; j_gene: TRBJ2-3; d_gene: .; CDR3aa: CASSAPGSLTDTQYF; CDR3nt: TGTGCCAGCAGTGCCCCGGGATCTTTAACAGATACGCAGTATTTT
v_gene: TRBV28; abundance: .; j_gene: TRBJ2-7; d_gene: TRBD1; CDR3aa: CASTQLGTGVSYEQYF; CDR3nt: TGTGCCAGCACCCAATTGGGGACAGGGGTCTCCTACGAGCAGTACTTC
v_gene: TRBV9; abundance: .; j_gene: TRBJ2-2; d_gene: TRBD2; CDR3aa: CASSVASGRTAGELFF; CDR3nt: TGTGCCAGCAGCGTAGCTAGCGGGAGAACGGCCGGGGAGCTGTTTTTT
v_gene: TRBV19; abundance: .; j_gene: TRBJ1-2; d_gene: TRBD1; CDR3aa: CASRGQGSERDYGYTF; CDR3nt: TGTGCCAGCCGAGGACAGGGGAGTGAGAGGGACTATGGCTACACCTTC
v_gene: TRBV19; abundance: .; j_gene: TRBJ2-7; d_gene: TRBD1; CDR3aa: CASSPSGQGRRSYEQYF; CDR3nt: TGTGCCAGTAGTCCCTCCGGACAGGGGCGCCGTTCCTACGAGCAGTACTTC
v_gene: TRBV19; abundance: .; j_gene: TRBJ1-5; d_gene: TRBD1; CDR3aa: CASNAWDRGTQPQHF; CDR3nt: TGTGCCAGTAACGCCTGGGACAGGGGAACTCAGCCCCAGCATTTT
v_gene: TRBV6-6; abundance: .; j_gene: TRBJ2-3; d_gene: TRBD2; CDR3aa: CASRRTSGTSGDTQYF; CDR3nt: TGTGCCAGCAGACGAACCTCCGGGACTAGCGGAGATACGCAGTATTTT
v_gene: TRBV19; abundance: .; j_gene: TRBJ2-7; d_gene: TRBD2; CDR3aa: CASSLQHLTSGSYEQYF; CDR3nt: TGTGCCAGTAGTTTACAACACCTGACTAGCGGGAGCTACGAGCAGTACTTC
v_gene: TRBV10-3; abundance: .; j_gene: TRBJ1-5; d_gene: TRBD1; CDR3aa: CAISEFGQGQGQPQHF; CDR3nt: TGTGCCATCAGTGAGTTTGGACAGGGCCAGGGACAGCCCCAGCATTTT
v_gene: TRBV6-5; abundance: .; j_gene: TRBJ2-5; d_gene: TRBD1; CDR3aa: CASSYYGTGLETQYF; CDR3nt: TGTGCCAGCAGTTATTACGGGACAGGGCTAGAGACCCAGTACTTC
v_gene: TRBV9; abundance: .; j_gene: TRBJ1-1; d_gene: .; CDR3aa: CASSVGGTTEAFF; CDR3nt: TGTGCCAGCAGCGTAGGCGGAACCACTGAAGCTTTCTTT
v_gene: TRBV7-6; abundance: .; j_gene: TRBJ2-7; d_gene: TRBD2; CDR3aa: CASSLELAGPYEQYF; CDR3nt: TGTGCCAGCAGCTTAGAACTAGCGGGCCCCTACGAGCAGTACTTC
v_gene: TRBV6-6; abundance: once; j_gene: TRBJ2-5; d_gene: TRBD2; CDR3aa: CASSSPGLAGRETQYF; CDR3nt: TGTGCCAGCAGTTCGCCGGGACTAGCGGGAAGAGAGACCCAGTACTTC
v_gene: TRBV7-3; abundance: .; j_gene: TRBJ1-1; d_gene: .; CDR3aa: CASSLTLSPTEAFF; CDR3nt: TGTGCCAGCAGCTTAACGTTGAGTCCCACTGAAGCTTTCTTT
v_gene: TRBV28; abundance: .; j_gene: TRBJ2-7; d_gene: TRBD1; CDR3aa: CASSRQGAHEQYF; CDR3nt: TGTGCCAGCAGCAGACAGGGGGCCCACGAGCAGTACTTC
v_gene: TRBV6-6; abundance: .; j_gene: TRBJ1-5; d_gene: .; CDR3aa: CASSYSTGTQPQHF; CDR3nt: TGTGCCAGCAGTTACTCGACAGGTACCCAGCCCCAGCATTTT
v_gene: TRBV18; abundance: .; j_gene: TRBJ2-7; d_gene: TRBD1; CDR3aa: CASSPTTGASYEQYF; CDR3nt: TGTGCCAGCTCACCTACGACAGGGGCCTCCTACGAGCAGTACTTC
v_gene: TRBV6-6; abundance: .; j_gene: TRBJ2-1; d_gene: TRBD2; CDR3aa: CASSTEASGRADEQFF; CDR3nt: TGTGCCAGCAGCACCGAGGCTAGCGGGAGGGCCGACGAGCAGTTCTTC
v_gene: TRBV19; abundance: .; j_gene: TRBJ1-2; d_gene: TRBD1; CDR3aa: CASSILFDRVGNGYTF; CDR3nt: TGTGCCAGTAGCATTCTTTTCGACAGGGTTGGCAATGGCTACACCTTC
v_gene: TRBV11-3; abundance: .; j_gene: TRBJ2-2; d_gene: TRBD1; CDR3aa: CASSFRDRGDTGELFF; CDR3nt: TGTGCCAGCAGCTTCCGGGACAGGGGTGACACCGGGGAGCTGTTTTTT
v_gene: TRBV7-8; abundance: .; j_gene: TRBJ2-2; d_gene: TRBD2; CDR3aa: CASSLVAGGNTGELFF; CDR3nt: TGTGCCAGCAGCTTGGTAGCGGGAGGAAACACCGGGGAGCTGTTTTTT
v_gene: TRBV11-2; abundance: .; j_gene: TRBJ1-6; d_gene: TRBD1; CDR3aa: CASSPTGGSYNSPLHF; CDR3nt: TGTGCCAGCAGCCCAACAGGGGGTTCCTATAATTCACCCCTCCACTTT
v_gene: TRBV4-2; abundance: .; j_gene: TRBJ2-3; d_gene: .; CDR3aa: CASSRTSEPGDTQYF; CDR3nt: TGTGCCAGCAGCCGAACGAGCGAGCCTGGGGATACGCAGTATTTT
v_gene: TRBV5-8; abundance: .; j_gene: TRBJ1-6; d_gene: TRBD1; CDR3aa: CASSWGGTGGSPLHF; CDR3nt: TGTGCCAGCAGCTGGGGAGGGACAGGGGGCTCACCCCTCCACTTT
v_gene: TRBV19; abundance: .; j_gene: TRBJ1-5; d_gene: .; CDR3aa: CASTPMGRQGINQPQHF; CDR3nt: TGTGCCAGTACCCCAATGGGGCGGCAGGGAATCAATCAGCCCCAGCATTTT
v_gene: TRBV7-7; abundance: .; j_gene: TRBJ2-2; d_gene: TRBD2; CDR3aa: CASALLAGTNTGELFF; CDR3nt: TGTGCCAGCGCCCTCCTAGCGGGGACTAACACCGGGGAGCTGTTTTTT
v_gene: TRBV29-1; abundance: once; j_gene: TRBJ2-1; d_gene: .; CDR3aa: CSTPRTAGYNEQFF; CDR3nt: TGCAGCACCCCCAGAACAGCGGGCTACAATGAGCAGTTCTTC
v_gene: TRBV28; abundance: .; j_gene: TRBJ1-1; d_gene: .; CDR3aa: CASYPGGITEAFF; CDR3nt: TGTGCCAGTTACCCAGGCGGGATCACTGAAGCTTTCTTT
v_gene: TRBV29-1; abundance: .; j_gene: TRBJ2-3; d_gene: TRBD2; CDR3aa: CSVEDPPSGNTDTQYF; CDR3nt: TGCAGCGTTGAAGATCCGCCTAGCGGGAACACAGATACGCAGTATTTT
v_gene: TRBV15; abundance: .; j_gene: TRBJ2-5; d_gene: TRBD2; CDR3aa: CATSRGGRAFPEYF; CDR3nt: TGTGCCACCAGCAGAGGAGGGAGGGCTTTCCCTGAATACTTC
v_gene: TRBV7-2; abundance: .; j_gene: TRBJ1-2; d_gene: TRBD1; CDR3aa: CASSFPGQANYGYTF; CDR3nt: TGTGCCAGCAGCTTCCCCGGACAGGCCAACTATGGCTACACCTTC
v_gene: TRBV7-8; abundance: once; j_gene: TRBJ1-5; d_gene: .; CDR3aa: CASSYTGPNQPQHF; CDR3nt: TGTGCCAGCAGCTACACAGGGCCCAATCAGCCCCAGCATTTT
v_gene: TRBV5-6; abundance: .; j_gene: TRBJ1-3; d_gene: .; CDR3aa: CASSTLDGQTSGNTIYF; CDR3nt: TGTGCCAGCAGCACCTTAGATGGACAGACCTCTGGAAACACCATATATTTT
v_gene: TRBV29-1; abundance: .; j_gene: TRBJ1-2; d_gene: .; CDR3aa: CSVSRGGYGYTF; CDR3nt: TGCAGCGTTAGTAGGGGCGGCTATGGCTACACCTTC
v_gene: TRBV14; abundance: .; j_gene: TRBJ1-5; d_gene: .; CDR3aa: CASSQSGNQPQHF; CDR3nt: TGTGCCAGCAGCCAATCCGGGAATCAGCCCCAGCATTTT
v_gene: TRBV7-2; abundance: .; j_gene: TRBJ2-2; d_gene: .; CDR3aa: CASFGGINTGELFF; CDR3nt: TGTGCCAGCTTTGGCGGGATCAACACCGGGGAGCTGTTTTTT
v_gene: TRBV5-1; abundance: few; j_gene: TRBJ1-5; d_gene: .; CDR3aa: CASSPLEGSNQPQHF; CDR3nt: TGCGCCAGCAGCCCCCTCGAGGGAAGCAATCAGCCCCAGCATTTT
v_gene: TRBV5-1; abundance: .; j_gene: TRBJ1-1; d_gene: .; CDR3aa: CASSLPRQVGDTEAFF; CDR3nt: TGCGCCAGCAGCTTACCTCGACAGGTCGGGGACACTGAAGCTTTCTTT
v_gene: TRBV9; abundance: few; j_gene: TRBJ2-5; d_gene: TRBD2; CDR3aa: CASSPQGLADQETQYF; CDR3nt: TGTGCCAGCAGCCCCCAGGGACTAGCGGACCAAGAGACCCAGTACTTC
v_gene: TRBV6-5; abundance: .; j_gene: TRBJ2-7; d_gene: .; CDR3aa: CASSYKVRQATYEQYF; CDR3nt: TGTGCCAGCAGTTACAAGGTGCGACAGGCGACCTACGAGCAGTATTTC
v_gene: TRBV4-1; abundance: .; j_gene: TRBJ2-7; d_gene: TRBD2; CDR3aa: CASSQEAVSRELSYEQYF; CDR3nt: TGCGCCAGCAGCCAAGAGGCCGTTTCGCGGGAGCTCTCCTACGAGCAGTACTTC
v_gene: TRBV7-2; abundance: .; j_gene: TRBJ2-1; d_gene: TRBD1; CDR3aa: CASSTRGTGVRNEQFF; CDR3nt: TGTGCCAGCAGCACCCGGGGGACAGGGGTGAGAAATGAGCAGTTCTTC
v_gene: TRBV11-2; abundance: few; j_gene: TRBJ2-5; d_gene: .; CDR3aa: CASSLGSVSKETQYF; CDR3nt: TGTGCCAGCAGCTTAGGGTCGGTCTCCAAAGAGACCCAGTACTTC
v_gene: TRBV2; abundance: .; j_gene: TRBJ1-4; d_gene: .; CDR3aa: CASRTFSLDATNEKLFF; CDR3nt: TGTGCCAGCAGGACATTCTCGCTCGACGCGACTAATGAAAAACTGTTTTTT
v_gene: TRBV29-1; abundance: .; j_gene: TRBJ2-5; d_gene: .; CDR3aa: CSVDSGSYQETQYF; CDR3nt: TGCAGCGTTGATTCAGGATCGTACCAAGAGACCCAGTACTTC
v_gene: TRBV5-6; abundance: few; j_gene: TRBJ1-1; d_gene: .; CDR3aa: CASSLAGGSEAFF; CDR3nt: TGTGCCAGCAGCTTGGCCGGGGGGTCTGAAGCTTTCTTT
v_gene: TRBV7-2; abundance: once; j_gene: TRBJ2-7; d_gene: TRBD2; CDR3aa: CASSLTSGSDEQYF; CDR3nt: TGTGCCAGCAGCTTGACTAGCGGGAGCGACGAGCAGTACTTC
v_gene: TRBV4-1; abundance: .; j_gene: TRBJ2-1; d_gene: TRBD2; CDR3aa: CASSQPTSGRAHEQFF; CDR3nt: TGCGCCAGCAGCCAACCGACTAGCGGGAGGGCCCATGAGCAGTTCTTC
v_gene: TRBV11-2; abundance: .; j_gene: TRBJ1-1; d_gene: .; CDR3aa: CASSKPSNGRRAEAFF; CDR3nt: TGTGCCAGCAGCAAACCGAGTAACGGTAGACGGGCTGAAGCTTTCTTT
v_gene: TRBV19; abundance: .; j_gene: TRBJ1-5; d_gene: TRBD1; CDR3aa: CASSTLTPGQGGQPQHF; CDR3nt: TGTGCCAGTAGTACCCTAACCCCGGGACAGGGGGGACAGCCCCAGCATTTT
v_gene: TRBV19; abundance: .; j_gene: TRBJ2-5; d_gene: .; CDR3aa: CARRDTGQKETQYF; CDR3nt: TGTGCCAGGAGAGACACAGGACAAAAAGAGACCCAGTACTTC
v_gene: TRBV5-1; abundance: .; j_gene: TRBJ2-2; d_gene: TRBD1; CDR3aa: CASSQDRGLELFF; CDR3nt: TGCGCCAGCAGCCAGGACAGGGGGCTAGAGCTGTTTTTT